These T cell receptor beta chains were read from a single sample in a study of T cell changes during pregnancy in multiple sclerosis. The protocol was immunoSEQ multiplex PCR, while the TCRdb copy is restricted to in-frame clones and leaves out a portion. Of 35,000 or so clones in the sample, over 85% were seen once. The sample was CD4+ T cells from peripheral blood mononuclear cells, taken after pregnancy. The receptor set was obtained from a female donor in good health, enrolled as a control in a pregnancy study. Each CDR3 is given with its conserved first and last residue. The order of the fields is clone size, V gene, D gene, J gene, CDR3 DNA, CDR3 protein. D genes are given only for firm matches. Size is omitted from some rows. Given values are once, few, many or a class for expanded clones.

.	TRBV5-1	.	TRBJ1-1	TGCGCCAGCAGAACACGGGGGGGTTCGAACACTGAAGCTTTCTTT	CASRTRGGSNTEAFF
.	TRBV10-2	TRBD1	TRBJ1-6	TGCGCCAGCAGTGACCCGGGACAGGGGGTGGGCCTCTATAATTCACCCCTCCACTTT	CASSDPGQGVGLYNSPLHF
.	TRBV19	TRBD2	TRBJ2-1	TGTGCCAGTAGTCCGGGGACTAGCGGGAGCTGGGGTAATGAGCAGTTCTTC	CASSPGTSGSWGNEQFF
few	TRBV28	.	TRBJ1-5	TGTGCCAGCAGGACCTCAGGGGAACAGCCCCAGCATTTT	CASRTSGEQPQHF
.	TRBV7-9	TRBD1	TRBJ2-5	TGTGCCAGCAGCAAACCGGGACAGGGAAGAGTTATCCAGTACTTC	CASSKPGQGRVIQYF
.	TRBV10-3	.	TRBJ1-6	TGTGCCATCAGTGACAGGGTGGATTCACCCCTCCACTTT	CAISDRVDSPLHF
.	TRBV2	TRBD2	TRBJ2-3	TGTGCCAGCAGAGAGGGACTAGCGGGGGCCCGGGATACGCAGTATTTT	CASREGLAGARDTQYF
.	TRBV5-4	TRBD2	TRBJ2-3	TGTGCCAGCAGCTTGGCCCCTAGCGGGGGCCTCACAGATACGCAGTATTTT	CASSLAPSGGLTDTQYF
.	TRBV6-6	.	TRBJ2-4	TGTGCCAGCAAATCGATTTCGGCGGGTCAAAACATTCAGTACTTC	CASKSISAGQNIQYF
.	TRBV5-1	.	TRBJ2-7	TGCGCCAGCAGGGCAGGTCACGAGCAGTACTTC	CASRAGHEQYF
.	TRBV9	.	TRBJ2-6	TGTGCCAGCAGCGTAGGGAGCTCTGGGGCCAACGTCCTGACTTTC	CASSVGSSGANVLTF
once	TRBV27	.	TRBJ2-5	TGTGCCAGCAGTTTACGAGTGGGGCCCCAAGAGACCCAGTACTTC	CASSLRVGPQETQYF
.	TRBV7-8	.	TRBJ2-6	TGTGCCAGCAGCTTTGAGACAGTCCTTAGCTCTGGGGCCAACGTCCTGACTTTC	CASSFETVLSSGANVLTF
.	TRBV5-1	.	TRBJ2-7	TGCGCCAGCAAACCCTTAGGCGGGAACTACGAGCAGTACTTC	CASKPLGGNYEQYF
.	TRBV19	.	TRBJ1-4	TGTGCCAGTAGTATCGTCCAGGGGACCACTAATGAAAAACTGTTTTTT	CASSIVQGTTNEKLFF
.	TRBV14	TRBD1	TRBJ1-1	TGTGCCAGCAGCCCCGGAGACGGGACAGGTGTGAACACTGAAGCTTTCTTT	CASSPGDGTGVNTEAFF
.	TRBV11-2	TRBD1	TRBJ2-7	TGTGCCAGCAGCTTAAACAGGGGGCCCTACGAGCAGTACTTC	CASSLNRGPYEQYF
.	TRBV7-3	TRBD2	TRBJ2-1	TGTGCCAGCAGCCAACTAGCGGGGGAAGTCAATGAGCAGTTCTTC	CASSQLAGEVNEQFF
.	TRBV28	TRBD2	TRBJ2-2	TGTGCCAGCAGCACTAGGCTCTTGGGACTAGGGGCGACCGGGGAGCTGTTTTTT	CASSTRLLGLGATGELFF
few	TRBV10-1	.	TRBJ1-1	TGCGCCAGCAGTGATAACAAAAGTGTCATGAACACTGAAGCTTTCTTT	CASSDNKSVMNTEAFF
.	TRBV19	TRBD2	TRBJ2-3	TGTGCCAGTAGTATGACGGCGGGGGGACGCACAGATACGCAGTATTTT	CASSMTAGGRTDTQYF
.	TRBV21-1	.	TRBJ1-1	TGTGCCAGCAGCAAAGGGGTCGCCAGCGACACTGAAGCTTTCTTT	CASSKGVASDTEAFF
.	TRBV5-4	TRBD1	TRBJ1-1	TGTGCCAGCAGAAATACAGGGGGCCACACTGAAGCTTTCTTT	CASRNTGGHTEAFF
.	TRBV15	.	TRBJ2-2	TGTGCCACCAGCAGGGCAGGGAACACCGGGGAGCTGTTTTTT	CATSRAGNTGELFF
few	TRBV11-2	TRBD1	TRBJ2-7	TGTGCCAGCAGCTCCTCGGACAGGGGGGACTACGAGCAGTACTTC	CASSSSDRGDYEQYF
.	TRBV27	TRBD1	TRBJ2-2	TGTGCCAGCAGTCCATCCGGGACAGCGAACACCGGGGAGCTGTTTTTT	CASSPSGTANTGELFF
.	TRBV27	.	TRBJ1-5	TGTGCCAGCAGACTTGAATCAGGGCACAATCAGCCCCAGCATTTT	CASRLESGHNQPQHF
.	TRBV19	.	TRBJ1-6	TGTGCCAGTAGTGAGGGAGTGGGTTCACCCCTCCACTTT	CASSEGVGSPLHF
.	TRBV5-4	.	TRBJ2-7	TGTGCCAGCAATCAGGCAGGCGGGGAGCAGTACTTC	CASNQAGGEQYF
.	TRBV6-5	TRBD1	TRBJ1-2	TGTGCCAGCAGCAACCCGGGACAGGGAGTCGGCTACACCTTC	CASSNPGQGVGYTF
once	TRBV9	.	TRBJ1-1	TGTGCCAGCAGACCTAGGACAGCGAACACTGAAGCTTTCTTT	CASRPRTANTEAFF
.	TRBV7-3	.	TRBJ2-1	TGTGCCAGCAGCCTGACTAGAAACTCCTACAATGAGCAGTTCTTC	CASSLTRNSYNEQFF
.	TRBV4-1	TRBD1	TRBJ2-1	TGCGCCAGCAGCCATGACCCCGGGACAGGGAAGGATGAGCAGTTCTTC	CASSHDPGTGKDEQFF
.	TRBV28	TRBD2	TRBJ2-7	TGTGCCAGCAGTTCCTTAGCGGGAGGGCCCTACGAGCAGTACTTC	CASSSLAGGPYEQYF